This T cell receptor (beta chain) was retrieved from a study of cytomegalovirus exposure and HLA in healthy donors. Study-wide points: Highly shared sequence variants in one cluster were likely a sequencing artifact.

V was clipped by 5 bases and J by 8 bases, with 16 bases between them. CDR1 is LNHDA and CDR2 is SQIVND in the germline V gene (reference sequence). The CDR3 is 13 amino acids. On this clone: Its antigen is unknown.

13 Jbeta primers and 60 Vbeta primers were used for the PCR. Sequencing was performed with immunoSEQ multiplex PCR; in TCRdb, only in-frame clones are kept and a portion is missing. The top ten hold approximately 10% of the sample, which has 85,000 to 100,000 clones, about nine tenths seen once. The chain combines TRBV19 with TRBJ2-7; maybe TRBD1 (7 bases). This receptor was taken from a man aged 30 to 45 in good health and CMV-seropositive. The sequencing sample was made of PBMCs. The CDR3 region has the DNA TGTGCCAGTAGTGACAGGGCGCGGGACCAGCAGTACTTC. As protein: CASSDRARDQQYF.